These 25 T cell receptor beta chains share one sample of origin, sequenced in a study of tissue T cells after allogeneic stem cell transplantation. The time point: mouse harvest day 7 after allogeneic transplant. The graft held 10^6 splenic CD5+ T cells and 10^7 T-cell-depleted bone marrow cells. Libraries were prepared by immunoSEQ multiplex PCR; TCRdb keeps only in-frame clonotypes and omits some of them. This table holds about 4,200 clones, around 60% found once. Sequenced sample: spleen. The source of these receptors is a female BALB/c mouse given C57BL/6 T cells with graft-versus-host disease after an allogeneic hematopoietic cell transplant.

In regard to this clone: Mouse germline and gene names are used. The observed sequence ends 1 residue before the CDR3 terminus, with the missing tail filled in from the germline J gene. The chain has TRBV13-2 and TRBJ2-4; D may be TRBD2 (6 bases). The germline CDR1 and CDR2 sequences are NNHNN and SYGAGS (reference sequence). V was pared by 3 bases and J by 0 bases, with 11 bases between. The CDR3 sequence is 15 residues long. Here the CDR3 reads CASGGGTFSQNTLYF. CDR3 DNA (partial): TGTGCCAGCGGTGGTGGGACTTTTAGTCAAAACACCTTGTAC.

Remarks on this clone: The gene names here belong to mouse. The read stops 1 residue short of the end of the CDR3; the missing end is completed from the germline J gene. The J gene is TRBJ1-2, the V gene TRBV26; maybe TRBD1 (5 bases). Trimming pared 3 bases from V and 3 bases from J, leaving 8 bases between. The CDR3 is 13 residues long. Germline CDR1 KGHPV, CDR2 FQNQEV (reference sequence). CDR3 residues: CASSLQGDSDYTF. Partial CDR3 DNA: TGTGCCAGCAGTCTCCAGGGAGACTCCGACTACACC.

Worth noting for this clone: Each gene name is a mouse one. Sequencing ends 1 residue short of the CDR3 end; the germline J gene provides the rest. The rearrangement uses TRBV26 and TRBJ1-1, with 10 bases that match TRBD1. The CDR3 runs to 12 residues. J gave up 10 bases and V 5 bases, and 4 bases lay outside the gene matches. The germline gives CDR1 KGHPV, CDR2 FQNQEV (reference sequence). The CDR3 reads CASSVTGGRVFF. The sequenced CDR3 bases are TGTGCCAGCAGTGTGACAGGGGGCAGAGTCTTC.

A word on this clone: Genes here carry mouse names. The CDR3 end falls 1 residue outside the read, so it is completed with the germline J gene. The chain carries TRBV12-1 and TRBJ2-1; the D gene could be TRBD1 or TRBD2 (5 bases each). CDR1 SGHSN and CDR2 HYEKVE come from the germline V gene. The V and J ends lost 1 base and 2 bases respectively, with 5 bases between them. CDR3 length: 13 residues. The chain's CDR3 is CASSLGDYAEQFF. The sequenced CDR3 bases are TGTGCCAGCTCTCTGGGGGACTATGCTGAGCAGTTC. The entire variable domain, with the rest obtained from reference TRBV12-1 and TRBJ2-1, is as follows: DSGVVQSPRHIIKEKGGRSVLTCIPISGHSNVVWYQQTLGKELKFLIQHYEKVERDKGFLPSRFSVQQFDDYHSEMNMSALELEDSAMYFCASSLGDYAEQFFGPGTRLTVL.

This clone is categorized as medium-sized. Here the gene names and germline are mouse. The CDR3 extends 1 residue past the end of the read, so its final part is completed from the germline J gene. The V call is TRBV13-2, the J call TRBJ1-5; maybe TRBD1 (5 bases). The CDR3 sequence is 15 residues long. Germline V gives CDR1 NNHNN, CDR2 SYGAGS (reference sequence). V lost 1 base and J 2 bases, leaving 10 bases between the germline ends. The DNA read from the CDR3 is TGTGCCAGCGGTGATAGAGGGGAGGACAACCAGGCTCCGCTT. Protein: CASGDRGEDNQAPL. The full CDR3 protein is CASGDRGEDNQAPLF.

Regarding this clone: Gene names are the mouse ones. The read gets to within 1 residue of the CDR3 end, and the germline J gene fills in the rest. The chain recombines TRBV31 with TRBJ2-5; D is uncertain. The V gene lost 1 base and the J gene lost 0 bases, with 5 bases spanning the gap. This CDR3 contains 13 residues. The germline V gene encodes CDR1 GKSSPN and CDR2 SITVG. The sequenced part of the CDR3 DNA is TGTGCCTGGAGTCCGATTAACCAAGACACCCAGTAC. It is translated as CAWSPINQDTQY. The full CDR3 reads CAWSPINQDTQYF.

Details on this clone: Gene names refer to mouse genes. The read halts 1 residue ahead of the CDR3 end, with the missing end drawn from the germline J gene. The rearrangement uses TRBV23 and TRBJ2-5; the tabulated D call, TRBD2, remains unverified against the DNA. The germline V gene has CDR1 KGHTA and CDR2 FQNQQP. This CDR3 has 12 amino acids. CDR3 region: CSSSPTGGTQYF. The sequenced CDR3 bases are TGCTCCAGCAGTCCGACTGGGGGGACCCAGTAC.

As for this clone: Here the gene names and germline are mouse. The read terminates 1 residue before the CDR3 end, so the remaining end is supplied by the germline J gene. The chain combines TRBV23 with TRBJ2-1; TRBD2 is the table's D call, not checked against the DNA. The CDR3 totals 14 residues. The V gene's germline CDR1 is KGHTA and CDR2 FQNQQP. CDR3 protein: CSSSQSGGYAEQFF. The CDR3 bases that were read are TGCTCCAGCAGTCAATCTGGGGGCTATGCTGAGCAGTTC.

For this clone: Mouse germline and gene names are used. The observed sequence ends 1 residue before the CDR3 terminus, with the missing tail filled in from the germline J gene. The chain carries TRBV4 and TRBJ1-2; D might be TRBD1 (5 bases). Germline CDR1 is LGHDT and CDR2 is YNNKQL (reference sequence). CDR3 size: 14 residues. The ends were cut back, 4 bases at V and 0 bases at J, with 9 bases in the middle. The sequenced part of the CDR3 DNA is TGTGCCAGCAGCTCCGGGACGGCAAACTCCGACTACACC. Translation: CASSSGTANSDYT. The complete CDR3 protein is CASSSGTANSDYTF.

In regard to this clone: The germline and genes are mouse ones. With the read ending 1 residue before the CDR3 end, the germline J gene is used to fill in that end. The sample holds other DNA sequences that translate to the same CDR3. The genes are TRBV26 and TRBJ1-1, with 7 bases matching TRBD1. The germline V gene encodes CDR1 KGHPV and CDR2 FQNQEV (reference sequence). The CDR3 runs 14 residues. V shed 3 bases, J shed 0 bases, and the junction held 1 base outside the gene matches. CDR3 DNA, as far as it was read: TGTGCCAGCAGTCTAACAGGGGCAAACACAGAAGTCTTC. Amino acid sequence: CASSLTGANTEVF. The whole CDR3 protein reads CASSLTGANTEVFF.

By frequency in the sample, this clone is large (0.1 to 1%). The gene names given are mouse names. The CDR3 sequence: CASSPRDKNSDYTF. The DNA read from the CDR3 is TGTGCAAGCAGCCCCCGGGACAAAAACTCCGACTACACC. The V gene is TRBV16, the J gene TRBJ1-2; maybe TRBD1 (6 bases). The read stops 1 residue short of the end of the CDR3; the missing end is completed from the germline J gene. The V and J ends lost 5 bases and 1 base respectively, with 11 bases between them. The CDR3 totals 14 residues. The germline CDR1 and CDR2 sequences are SGHSA and FRNQAP.

About this clone itself: All gene names here are mouse names. The read comes to an end 1 residue before the CDR3 does, leaving the germline J gene to fill in the end. V is TRBV14 and J is TRBJ2-2; D unclear. CDR1 is SGHDT, CDR2 FRDEAV, per germline. Trimming took off 3 bases at V and 2 bases at J, with 5 bases between the two ends. This CDR3 contains 13 residues. Here the CDR3 reads CASSSSNTGQLYF. Partial CDR3 DNA: TGTGCCAGCAGTTCATCTAACACCGGGCAGCTCTAC. Drawing the rest from reference TRBV14 and TRBJ2-2, the complete variable domain is EAGVTQSPRYAVLQEGQAVSFWCDPISGHDTLYWYQQPRDQGPQLLVYFRDEAVIDNSQLPSDRFSAVRPKGTNSTLKIQSAKQGDTATYLCASSSSNTGQLYFGEGSKLTVL.

This clone was counted between two and nine times. All gene names here are mouse names. The read ends 1 residue early relative to the CDR3; the germline J gene fills the gap. The gene calls are TRBV12-2 and TRBJ1-4, with a possible D match to TRBD1 (5 bases). Trimming cost V 0 bases and J 3 bases, with 10 bases left between them. Germline V lookup: CDR1 SGHLS, CDR2 HYDKME. The CDR3 extends over 15 amino acids. The part of the CDR3 DNA that was read is TGTGCCAGCTCTCTCCAGGGAGAGGCCAACGAAAGATTATTT. Protein: CASSLQGEANERLF. Given in full, the CDR3 is CASSLQGEANERLFF.

In its sample, this clone ranks as large (0.1 to 1%). Gene names are the mouse ones. The CDR3 goes on 1 residue after the read ends, and that part is filled in from the germline J gene. V usage is TRBV16 and J usage is TRBJ2-3, with 9 positions matching TRBD2. The CDR3 covers 15 residues. After removal of 6 bases from V and 3 bases from J, the junction contained 7 bases not matched to a gene. Germline assignment: CDR1 SGHSA and CDR2 FRNQAP. The covered CDR3 bases are TGTGCAAGCAGTTCTGACTGGGGGAGGGCAGAAACGCTGTAT. Translating it yields CASSSDWGRAETLY. The whole CDR3 reads CASSSDWGRAETLYF.

A word on this clone: The gene symbols are mouse symbols. The sequence runs out 1 residue before the end of the CDR3; the remainder is reconstructed from the germline J gene. V is TRBV13-2 and J is TRBJ1-4, with TRBD1 identical over 7 bases. The V gene end was trimmed by 1 base and the J gene end by 3 bases; junction bases not matched to a gene: 0. Germline V lookup: CDR1 NNHNN, CDR2 SYGAGS (reference sequence). The CDR3 extends over 14 amino acids. The sequenced part of the CDR3 DNA is TGTGCCAGCGGTGATCAGGGGGCCAACGAAAGATTATTT. Its translation: CASGDQGANERLF. The CDR3 in full is CASGDQGANERLFF.

About this clone itself: Any gene name here is a mouse gene name. The CDR3 goes on 1 residue after the read ends, and that part is filled in from the germline J gene. The chain employs TRBV19 and TRBJ2-7; 14 positions match TRBD2. V was clipped by 4 bases and J by 7 bases; unmatched bases: 4. CDR1 and CDR2 from the germline V gene are FNHDT and SITEND (reference sequence). The CDR3 runs to 14 residues. The CDR3 loop is CASSPGLGGREQYF. The CDR3 DNA, read in part, is TGTGCCAGCAGTCCGGGACTGGGGGGGCGGGAACAGTAC.

This clone was counted a few times. The genes are named according to mouse. From the germline J gene comes the end of the CDR3, since the read stops 1 residue before it. V usage is TRBV26 and J usage is TRBJ2-7, with D perhaps matching TRBD1 or TRBD2 (5 bases each). Germline lookup yields CDR1 KGHPV and CDR2 FQNQEV (reference sequence). The CDR3 runs 12 residues. V was clipped by 2 bases and J by 7 bases, with 9 bases between them. Partial CDR3 DNA: TGTGCCAGCAGTCTGGGGGGACGGGAACAGTAC. The encoded protein is CASSLGGREQY. The complete CDR3 reads CASSLGGREQYF.

About this clone itself: Each gene name is a mouse one. The CDR3 end falls 1 residue outside the read, so it is completed with the germline J gene. This sequence joins TRBV20 and TRBJ2-7, with D possibly matching TRBD1 (5 bases). Germline-derived CDR1 and CDR2 are GFQATS and STVNSAI. The CDR3 has 13 residues. V was shortened by 1 base and J by 0 bases, with 7 bases between the two germline ends. The DNA read from the CDR3 is TGTGGTGCTAGGGGACAGAGCTCCTATGAACAGTAC. Translation gives CGARGQSSYEQY. The whole CDR3 sequence is CGARGQSSYEQYF.

The table lists this clone with a count of one. Any gene name here is a mouse gene name. Read data end 1 residue before the CDR3 end; the end is taken from the germline J gene. V and J are TRBV16 and TRBJ2-4; 8 bases map to TRBD2. With V trimmed by 5 bases and J by 3 bases, 4 bases remained unmatched. The CDR3 is made up of 14 amino acids. Germline CDR1 reads SGHSA; CDR2 reads FRNQAP. CDR3 bases read: TGTGCAAGCAGCCCCCTGGGGGGCCAAAACACCTTGTAC. It is translated as CASSPLGGQNTLY. The CDR3 in full is CASSPLGGQNTLYF.

With respect to this clone: Genes and germline come from the mouse. The CDR3 end is not reached by the read, which stops 1 residue before it; the germline J gene fills it in. This chain connects TRBV26 to TRBJ2-7; 11 bases match TRBD2. With V trimmed by 4 bases and J by 0 bases, 2 bases remained unmatched. Germline V gene data show CDR1 as KGHPV and CDR2 as FQNQEV (reference sequence). The length of the CDR3 is 15 residues. CDR3 loop: CASSRLGGYSYEQYF. The CDR3 DNA, read in part, is TGTGCCAGCAGTCGACTGGGGGGGTACTCCTATGAACAGTAC. The complete variable domain, with remaining parts taken from reference TRBV26 and TRBJ2-7, reads NSKVIQTPRYLVKGQGQKAKMRCIPEKGHPVVFWYQQNKNNEFKFLINFQNQEVLQQIDMTEKRFSAECPSNSPCSLEIQSSEAGDSALYLCASSRLGGYSYEQYFGPGTRLTVL.

Regarding this clone: Mouse names are used for the genes. The covered CDR3 bases are TGTGCCAGCAGTATCGGGACACAAAACACAGAAGTCTTC. Its translation is CASSIGTQNTEVF. The CDR3 reads in full as CASSIGTQNTEVFF. The chain carries TRBV19 and TRBJ1-1, with D maybe TRBD1 (6 bases). The DNA ends 1 residue before the CDR3 does, and the rest of the CDR3 is filled in from the germline J gene. Per the germline V gene, CDR1 is FNHDT and CDR2 is SITEND (reference sequence). The CDR3 loop spans 14 amino acids. Trimming took off 2 bases at V and 1 base at J, with 9 bases between the two ends.

This clone was detected a few times. The gene names here belong to mouse. CDR3 DNA (partial): TGTGCCAGCAGCCAAGAACCAGGGTCAAACACCGGGCAGCTCTAC. It translates to CASSQEPGSNTGQLY. Given in full, the CDR3 is CASSQEPGSNTGQLYF. The rearrangement uses TRBV5 and TRBJ2-2; D possibly corresponds to TRBD1 (5 bases). The sequence runs out 1 residue before the end of the CDR3; the remainder is reconstructed from the germline J gene. V was shortened by 0 bases and J by 0 bases, with 8 bases between the two germline ends. From germline, CDR1 is LGHNA and CDR2 YNLKQL (reference sequence). The CDR3 contains 16 residues.

This clone is labeled large. These gene names are mouse names. The read gets to within 1 residue of the CDR3 end, and the germline J gene fills in the rest. The chain combines TRBV5 with TRBJ2-1; TRBD2 matches at 12 bases. CDR1 is LGHNA and CDR2 is YNLKQL in the germline V gene (reference sequence). J lost 5 bases, V lost 0 bases, and 2 bases had no gene match. CDR3 length: 16 amino acids. CDR3 sequence: CASSQEGDWGDAEQFF. The covered CDR3 bases are TGTGCCAGCAGCCAAGAAGGGGACTGGGGGGATGCTGAGCAGTTC.

On this clone: Gene names denote mouse genes. The read is 1 residue too short to cover the CDR3 end, so that end is filled in from the germline J gene. This sequence joins TRBV2 and TRBJ2-1, with a weak D call TRBD2 (5 bases). This CDR3 has 15 amino acids. Germline loops: CDR1 LGHNA, CDR2 YSYQKL. Trimming stripped 0 bases from V and 1 base from J, with 7 bases between. The CDR3 loop is CASSQDGVNYAEQFF. The sequenced part of the CDR3 DNA is TGTGCCAGCAGCCAAGATGGGGTGAACTATGCTGAGCAGTTC.

About this clone itself: Each gene name is a mouse one. The read terminates 1 residue before the CDR3 end, so the remaining end is supplied by the germline J gene. This chain uses TRBV16 with TRBJ1-1, with unresolved D. This CDR3 has 13 residues. Germline V gene lookup returns CDR1 SGHSA and CDR2 FRNQAP. V dropped 2 bases and J dropped 0 bases, with 4 bases sitting between them. CDR3 loop: CASSLRANTEVFF. The covered CDR3 bases are TGTGCAAGCAGCTTACGAGCAAACACAGAAGTCTTC.